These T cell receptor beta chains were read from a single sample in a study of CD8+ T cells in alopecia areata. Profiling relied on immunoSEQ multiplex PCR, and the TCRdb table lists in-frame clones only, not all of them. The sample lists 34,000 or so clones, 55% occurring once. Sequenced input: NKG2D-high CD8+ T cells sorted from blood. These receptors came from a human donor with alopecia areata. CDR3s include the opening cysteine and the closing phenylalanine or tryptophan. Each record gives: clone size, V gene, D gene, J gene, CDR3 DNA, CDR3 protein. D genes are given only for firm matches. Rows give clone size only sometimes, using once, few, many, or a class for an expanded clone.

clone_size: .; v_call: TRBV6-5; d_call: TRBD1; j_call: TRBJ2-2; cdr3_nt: TGTGCCAGCAGTTACGGGACAGGGGCCGGGGAGCTGTTTTTT; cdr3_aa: CASSYGTGAGELFF
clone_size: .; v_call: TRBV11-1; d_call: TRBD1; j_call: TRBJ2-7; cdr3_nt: TGTGCCAGCAGGACAGGGTCCGGCTCCTACGAGCAGTACTTC; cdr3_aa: CASRTGSGSYEQYF
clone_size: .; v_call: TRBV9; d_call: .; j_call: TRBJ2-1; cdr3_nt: TGTGCCAGCAGCGTAGCCCAGCGGGCCTTCCCCGGAGAGCAGTTCTTC; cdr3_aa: CASSVAQRAFPGEQFF
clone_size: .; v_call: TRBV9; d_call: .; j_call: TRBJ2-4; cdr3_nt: TGTGCCAGCAGCCAGGGACGGGGCAGAGCCAAAAACATTCAGTACTTC; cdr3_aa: CASSQGRGRAKNIQYF
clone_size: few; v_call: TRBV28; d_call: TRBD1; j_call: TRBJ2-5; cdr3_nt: TGTGCCAGCACCGACGACAGGGGTGGAGGCGAGACCCAGTACTTC; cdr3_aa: CASTDDRGGGETQYF
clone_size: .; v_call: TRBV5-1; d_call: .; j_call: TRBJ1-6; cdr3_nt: TGCGCCAGCAGCTTGGGGCGGCAAAATTCACCCCTCCACTTT; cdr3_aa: CASSLGRQNSPLHF
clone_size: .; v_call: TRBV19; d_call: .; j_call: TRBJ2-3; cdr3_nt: TGTGCCAGTACTCCCCTAGCAAGCACCACAGATACGCAGTATTTT; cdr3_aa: CASTPLASTTDTQYF
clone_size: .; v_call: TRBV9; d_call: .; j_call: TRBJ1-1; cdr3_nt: TGTGCCAGCAGCGAGGGCTGGGAGTTGAACACTGAAGCTTTCTTT; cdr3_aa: CASSEGWELNTEAFF
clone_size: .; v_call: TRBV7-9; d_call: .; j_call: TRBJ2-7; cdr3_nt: TGTGCCAGCAGCTTATCTGGGGACTCCTACGAGCAGTACTTC; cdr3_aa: CASSLSGDSYEQYF
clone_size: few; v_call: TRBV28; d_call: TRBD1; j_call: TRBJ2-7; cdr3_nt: TGTGCCAGCAGCTCCCCCTGGACAGGAACCTACGAGCAGTACTTC; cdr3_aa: CASSSPWTGTYEQYF
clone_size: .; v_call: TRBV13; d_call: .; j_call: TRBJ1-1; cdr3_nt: TGTGCCAGCAGCCCAACGGGGTGGGCTGAAGCTTTCTTT; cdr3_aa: CASSPTGWAEAFF
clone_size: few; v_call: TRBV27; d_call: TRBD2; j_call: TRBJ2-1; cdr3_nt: TGTGCCAGCAGTCCGTACAGCGGGAGCTACAATGAGCAGTTCTTC; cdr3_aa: CASSPYSGSYNEQFF